The subject of this entry is one TCR beta chain. TCRdb's table, derived via immunoSEQ multiplex PCR, lists solely in-frame clones and lacks some. The sample contains more than 150,000 clones, 82% of which appear only once. This sample is drawn from a study of blood T cell repertoires in COVID-19. The wider study: Material from acute and convalescent COVID-19 was sourced from the United States, Italy and Spain. Sources were T cells, B-cell-depleted T cells, or PBMCs; the material itself was cDNA or gDNA.

The sequence derives from a woman aged 25-40 years with acute or convalescent COVID-19. Source material: peripheral blood.

Written as DNA, the CDR3 is TGTGCCAGCAGCTTCCCCACCTACAAGGCTCTAGCGGGATCCTACGAGCAGTACTTC. This translates into CASSFPTYKALAGSYEQYF. The V and J genes are TRBV7-9 and TRBJ2-7, with TRBD2 identical over 9 bases. Germline V lookup: CDR1 SEHNR, CDR2 FQNEAQ (reference sequence). This CDR3 spans 19 amino acids. V lost 3 bases and J lost 1; bases outside the gene matches: 16.